Listed below are T cell receptor beta chains from one sample, sequenced in a study of blood T cell repertoires in COVID-19. Profiling relied on immunoSEQ multiplex PCR, and the TCRdb table lists in-frame clones only, not all of them. The sample includes 280,000 or so clones, 75% to 90% seen only once; the top ten take under 15%. The sequenced sample was peripheral blood. The receptors derive from a woman aged 55 to 70 with acute or convalescent COVID-19. Each CDR3 is given with its conserved first and last residue. A D gene is named only where the DNA matches it firmly. The size entry is marked missing in some rows and otherwise reads once, few, many or a size class.

clone size: .; J gene: TRBJ1-2; D gene: .; V gene: TRBV6-5; CDR3 DNA: TGTGCCAGCAGTTACTCTCTCAGCGGGTCCTATGGCTACACCTTC; CDR3 protein: CASSYSLSGSYGYTF
clone size: few; J gene: TRBJ2-3; D gene: TRBD2; V gene: TRBV24-1; CDR3 DNA: TGTGCCACCAGTGACCCAACTAGGACTAGCGGCACAGATACGCAGTATTTT; CDR3 protein: CATSDPTRTSGTDTQYF
clone size: .; J gene: TRBJ2-7; D gene: TRBD1; V gene: TRBV4-1; CDR3 DNA: TGCGCCAGCAGCCAACAGGACAGGAGCTCCTACGAGCAGTACTTC; CDR3 protein: CASSQQDRSSYEQYF
clone size: .; J gene: TRBJ2-6; D gene: .; V gene: TRBV23-1; CDR3 DNA: TGCGCCAGCAGTCGGCCAGAATCTGGGGCCAACGTCCTGACTTTC; CDR3 protein: CASSRPESGANVLTF
clone size: .; J gene: TRBJ2-5; D gene: TRBD2; V gene: TRBV2; CDR3 DNA: TGTGCCAGCAGTGACACCGGGACTAAAGCTTTTGGGACCCAGTACTTC; CDR3 protein: CASSDTGTKAFGTQYF
clone size: .; J gene: TRBJ2-6; D gene: TRBD1; V gene: TRBV5-1; CDR3 DNA: TGCGCCAGCAGCGGGACCGGGACAGGGTCTTTACCTGGGGCCAACGTCCTGACTTTC; CDR3 protein: CASSGTGTGSLPGANVLTF
clone size: .; J gene: TRBJ1-2; D gene: TRBD1; V gene: TRBV7-9; CDR3 DNA: TGTGCCAGCAGCGGGGACAGGGGCCCCTATGGCTACACCTTC; CDR3 protein: CASSGDRGPYGYTF
clone size: .; J gene: TRBJ1-6; D gene: .; V gene: TRBV28; CDR3 DNA: TGTGCCAGCAGCTCATTGCTCGGAGGGAATTCACCCCTCCACTTT; CDR3 protein: CASSSLLGGNSPLHF
clone size: once; J gene: TRBJ2-1; D gene: TRBD2; V gene: TRBV18; CDR3 DNA: TGTGCCAGCTCACGACGACTAGCGGGGGAAAGCTCCTACAATGAGCAGTTCTTC; CDR3 protein: CASSRRLAGESSYNEQFF
clone size: .; J gene: TRBJ2-7; D gene: .; V gene: TRBV27; CDR3 DNA: TGTGCCAGCAGTTTGGCAGTCCCCTACGAGCAGTACTTC; CDR3 protein: CASSLAVPYEQYF
clone size: .; J gene: TRBJ2-7; D gene: .; V gene: TRBV3-1/TRBV3-2; CDR3 DNA: TGTGCCAGCAGTCAAGGGACTCTCAGCTCCTACGAGCAGTACTTC; CDR3 protein: CASSQGTLSSYEQYF
clone size: .; J gene: TRBJ2-7; D gene: .; V gene: TRBV7-9; CDR3 DNA: TGTGCCAGCAGAATCAGCGACGAGCAGTACTTC; CDR3 protein: CASRISDEQYF
clone size: .; J gene: TRBJ2-7; D gene: .; V gene: TRBV21-1; CDR3 DNA: TGTGCCAGCAGCAAAAAAGCGACTAGCGGGTTC; CDR3 protein: CASSKKATSGF
clone size: .; J gene: TRBJ2-7; D gene: TRBD2; V gene: TRBV27; CDR3 DNA: TGTGCCAGCAGTCGTACCGGCGGTAGCGGGACCACCTACGAGCAGTACTTC; CDR3 protein: CASSRTGGSGTTYEQYF
clone size: .; J gene: TRBJ2-3; D gene: .; V gene: TRBV7-3; CDR3 DNA: TGTGCCAGCAGCTCCCAGCCGGGACTGGATACGCAGTATTTT; CDR3 protein: CASSSQPGLDTQYF
clone size: once; J gene: TRBJ2-7; D gene: TRBD1; V gene: TRBV10-3; CDR3 DNA: TGTGCCACCTGGACAGGGGCCTACGAGCAGTACTTC; CDR3 protein: CATWTGAYEQYF
clone size: once; J gene: TRBJ2-7; D gene: .; V gene: TRBV3-1/TRBV3-2; CDR3 DNA: TGTGCCAGCAGCCTAGCCGGAAGCGGAAAGTCCTACGAGCAGTACTTC; CDR3 protein: CASSLAGSGKSYEQYF
clone size: .; J gene: TRBJ2-1; D gene: .; V gene: TRBV7-2; CDR3 DNA: TGTGCCAGCAGCTTACGTTACAATGAGCAGTTCTTC; CDR3 protein: CASSLRYNEQFF
clone size: few; J gene: TRBJ2-5; D gene: .; V gene: TRBV27; CDR3 DNA: TGTGCCAGCAGTTTAAGGGGGTTCCAAGAGACCCAGTACTTC; CDR3 protein: CASSLRGFQETQYF
clone size: .; J gene: TRBJ1-5; D gene: .; V gene: TRBV7-2; CDR3 DNA: TGTGCCAGCAGCCCTCATGCAGGGGGCAATCAGCCCCAGCATTTT; CDR3 protein: CASSPHAGGNQPQHF
clone size: once; J gene: TRBJ1-5; D gene: .; V gene: TRBV19; CDR3 DNA: TGTGCCAGTAGTATTTCAGGGGCTATATTGCCCCAGCATTTT; CDR3 protein: CASSISGAILPQHF
clone size: .; J gene: TRBJ2-1; D gene: TRBD2; V gene: TRBV4-3; CDR3 DNA: TGCGCCAGCAGCCAAGACGGGGCGGGAGGGCCCCCCGTTGTCAATGAGCAGTTCTTC; CDR3 protein: CASSQDGAGGPPVVNEQFF
clone size: .; J gene: TRBJ1-1; D gene: .; V gene: TRBV7-9; CDR3 DNA: TGTGCCAGCAGCTTAGTGACAGCAGCTGAAGCTTTCTTT; CDR3 protein: CASSLVTAAEAFF
clone size: once; J gene: TRBJ1-1; D gene: .; V gene: TRBV10-3; CDR3 DNA: TGTGCCATCAGTGAGTCGGCCGCAGGGATGAACACTGAAGCTTTCTTT; CDR3 protein: CAISESAAGMNTEAFF
clone size: .; J gene: TRBJ1-2; D gene: .; V gene: TRBV9; CDR3 DNA: TGTGCCAGCAACTTACAGGGAATTGACTATGGCTACACCTTC; CDR3 protein: CASNLQGIDYGYTF
clone size: .; J gene: TRBJ2-5; D gene: .; V gene: TRBV24-1; CDR3 DNA: TGTGCCACCAGTGATTTTAGGGGACAAGAGACCCAGTACTTC; CDR3 protein: CATSDFRGQETQYF
clone size: .; J gene: TRBJ2-7; D gene: TRBD2; V gene: TRBV5-5; CDR3 DNA: TGTGCCAGCAGCTTGTGGCTAGCGGGAGGGGCCAGCTCCTACGAGCAGTACTTC; CDR3 protein: CASSLWLAGGASSYEQYF
clone size: .; J gene: TRBJ1-1; D gene: .; V gene: TRBV20-1; CDR3 DNA: TGCAGTGCTAGTGTGGCAGAAGTCACTGAAGCTTTCTTT; CDR3 protein: CSASVAEVTEAFF
clone size: .; J gene: TRBJ1-3; D gene: .; V gene: TRBV29-1; CDR3 DNA: TGCAGCGTTGCTTACAGACGGGAGGACACCATATATTTT; CDR3 protein: CSVAYRREDTIYF
clone size: .; J gene: TRBJ1-4; D gene: .; V gene: TRBV30; CDR3 DNA: TGTGCCTGGACTACAGGGTCGGGGGAAAAACTGTTTTTT; CDR3 protein: CAWTTGSGEKLFF
clone size: .; J gene: TRBJ2-1; D gene: .; V gene: TRBV29-1; CDR3 DNA: TGCAGCGTTGCGCACAAATCGAATGAGCAGTTCTTC; CDR3 protein: CSVAHKSNEQFF
clone size: .; J gene: TRBJ2-3; D gene: .; V gene: TRBV6-6; CDR3 DNA: TGTGCCAGCAGTTTGGACAGATCAGATACGCAGTATTTT; CDR3 protein: CASSLDRSDTQYF
clone size: .; J gene: TRBJ2-7; D gene: TRBD2; V gene: TRBV27; CDR3 DNA: TGTGCCAGCAGTTTACGGACTAGCGGGAGCCTTACCGTACAAAACGAGCAGTACTTC; CDR3 protein: CASSLRTSGSLTVQNEQYF
clone size: .; J gene: TRBJ1-2; D gene: TRBD1; V gene: TRBV29-1; CDR3 DNA: TGCAGCGTTGTGAGGACAGGCGAAGGGGACTATGGCTACACCTTC; CDR3 protein: CSVVRTGEGDYGYTF
clone size: .; J gene: TRBJ2-1; D gene: TRBD2; V gene: TRBV6-5; CDR3 DNA: TGTGCCAGCAGCCCACTAGCGGGAGGATATGAGCAGTTCTTC; CDR3 protein: CASSPLAGGYEQFF
clone size: .; J gene: TRBJ1-5; D gene: .; V gene: TRBV30; CDR3 DNA: TGTGCCTGGAGTGGAGGGGGAGGGGTTCAGCCCCAGCATTTT; CDR3 protein: CAWSGGGGVQPQHF
clone size: .; J gene: TRBJ1-2; D gene: TRBD1; V gene: TRBV7-9; CDR3 DNA: TGTGCCAGCAGCGGGACAGGGGGCATCGGCTACACCTTC; CDR3 protein: CASSGTGGIGYTF
clone size: .; J gene: TRBJ1-1; D gene: .; V gene: TRBV18; CDR3 DNA: TGTGCCAGCTCACCAGCCGCAGGGGTTTTCCCTCTTCACACTGAAGCTTTCTTT; CDR3 protein: CASSPAAGVFPLHTEAFF
clone size: .; J gene: TRBJ2-2; D gene: TRBD2; V gene: TRBV28; CDR3 DNA: TGTGCCAGCAGTTTATACGATAGCGGGAGGAAAACCGGGGAGCTGTTTTTT; CDR3 protein: CASSLYDSGRKTGELFF
clone size: .; J gene: TRBJ1-4; D gene: .; V gene: TRBV28; CDR3 DNA: TGTGCCAGCAGTCCCCTCGACAGAACAAATGAAAAACTGTTTTTT; CDR3 protein: CASSPLDRTNEKLFF
clone size: .; J gene: TRBJ1-2; D gene: .; V gene: TRBV6-5; CDR3 DNA: TGTGCCAGCAGTTACTCCTTTCAGGGGTACGGCTACACCTTC; CDR3 protein: CASSYSFQGYGYTF
clone size: few; J gene: TRBJ2-7; D gene: TRBD1; V gene: TRBV5-1; CDR3 DNA: TGCGCCAGCAGTTTTGTTATGGACAGGTCCTACGAGCAGTACTTC; CDR3 protein: CASSFVMDRSYEQYF
clone size: .; J gene: TRBJ2-7; D gene: .; V gene: TRBV30; CDR3 DNA: TGTGCCTGGAGTGCCGCGGGACGGAGGTACTACGAGCAGTACTTC; CDR3 protein: CAWSAAGRRYYEQYF
clone size: .; J gene: TRBJ2-7; D gene: TRBD2; V gene: TRBV2; CDR3 DNA: TGTGCCAGCAGTGAACTAGCGGGAGTCTACGAGCAGTACTTC; CDR3 protein: CASSELAGVYEQYF
clone size: .; J gene: TRBJ2-6; D gene: .; V gene: TRBV5-4; CDR3 DNA: TGTGCCAGCAGCTTGCGGGGGGCCCTATCTGGGGCCAACGTCCTGACTTTC; CDR3 protein: CASSLRGALSGANVLTF
clone size: .; J gene: TRBJ2-2; D gene: TRBD1; V gene: TRBV4-3; CDR3 DNA: TGCGCCAGCAGCCAAGATGGCGGGACAGGGGTGGGCGGGGAGCTGTTTTTT; CDR3 protein: CASSQDGGTGVGGELFF
clone size: .; J gene: TRBJ2-5; D gene: .; V gene: TRBV11-3; CDR3 DNA: TGTGCCAGCAGCTTCGCCGGGACTCCTGAAGAGACCCAGTACTTC; CDR3 protein: CASSFAGTPEETQYF
clone size: .; J gene: TRBJ1-5; D gene: .; V gene: TRBV30; CDR3 DNA: TGTGCCTGGAGTCCTAAGCTGGCGGGCAATCAGCCCCAGCATTTT; CDR3 protein: CAWSPKLAGNQPQHF
clone size: .; J gene: TRBJ1-6; D gene: .; V gene: TRBV6-5; CDR3 DNA: TGTGCCAGCAGTTCACTATCCAAGGGAGGGAATTCACCCCTCCACTTT; CDR3 protein: CASSSLSKGGNSPLHF
clone size: .; J gene: TRBJ2-1; D gene: TRBD1; V gene: TRBV10-3; CDR3 DNA: TGTGCCATCAGTCTGGGACAGGGAAGTGGCAATGAGCAGTTCTTC; CDR3 protein: CAISLGQGSGNEQFF
clone size: .; J gene: TRBJ1-1; D gene: .; V gene: TRBV7-2; CDR3 DNA: TGTGCCAGCAGCTTCACCGGGACTGTGAACACTGAAGCTTTCTTT; CDR3 protein: CASSFTGTVNTEAFF
clone size: .; J gene: TRBJ1-3; D gene: .; V gene: TRBV9; CDR3 DNA: TGTGCCAGCAGCGTTTCAGGGGACTCTGGAAACACCATATATTTT; CDR3 protein: CASSVSGDSGNTIYF
clone size: .; J gene: TRBJ2-7; D gene: .; V gene: TRBV10-1; CDR3 DNA: TGCGCCGGCCTTTCGGGACACCCCACTTACGAGCAGTACTTC; CDR3 protein: CAGLSGHPTYEQYF
clone size: .; J gene: TRBJ1-1; D gene: .; V gene: TRBV3-1/TRBV3-2; CDR3 DNA: TGTGCCAGCAGCCAGAGATTCGAAACCATTGAAGCTTTCTTT; CDR3 protein: CASSQRFETIEAFF
clone size: .; J gene: TRBJ2-7; D gene: .; V gene: TRBV2; CDR3 DNA: TGTGCCAGCAGCAGGGATTCCTACGAGCAGTACTTC; CDR3 protein: CASSRDSYEQYF
clone size: .; J gene: TRBJ1-1; D gene: .; V gene: TRBV30; CDR3 DNA: TGTGCCTGGAGTCGAGAGCACGCTGAAGCTTTCTTT; CDR3 protein: CAWSREHAEAFF
clone size: .; J gene: TRBJ1-2; D gene: TRBD1; V gene: TRBV5-1; CDR3 DNA: TGCGCCAGCAGCTTGGCCCCGCAGGGGGCTATTGGCTACACCTTC; CDR3 protein: CASSLAPQGAIGYTF
clone size: .; J gene: TRBJ1-4; D gene: TRBD1; V gene: TRBV4-2; CDR3 DNA: TGTGCCAGCAGACCCGGGACAGGGGGGCCAAGGACTAATGAAAAACTGTTTTTT; CDR3 protein: CASRPGTGGPRTNEKLFF
clone size: .; J gene: TRBJ2-3; D gene: .; V gene: TRBV19; CDR3 DNA: TGTGCCAGTAGTATAGGGGGGCAGTCGGATACGCAGTATTTT; CDR3 protein: CASSIGGQSDTQYF